The rows below give T cell receptor beta chains drawn from one sample of a study of response to subunit inactivated influenza vaccine. One entry per CDR3 protein, called by TCRdb with MiXCR from the RT-PCR reads. The sample yields fewer than 250,000 distinct CDR3 sequences, 13% to 15% seen once. Sequenced material: CD8+ T cells sorted from PBMCs, taken approximately 5 days after vaccination. The origin of the receptors is a man in his forties or fifties who received an inactivated influenza vaccine. CDR3s include the opening cysteine and the closing phenylalanine or tryptophan. The D gene is left open where the match is weak. Size values are once, few and many counts, or a class for expanded clones, and some rows have none.

CDR3 protein | CDR3 DNA | clone size | J gene | D gene | V gene
CASSQDPARGSYNEQFF | TGCGCCAGCAGCCAAGATCCGGCGCGGGGCTCCTACAATGAGCAGTTCTTC | . | TRBJ2-1 | . | TRBV4-1
CASSRIAGRNNEKLFF | TGTGCCAGCTCACGGATCGCAGGACGGAATAATGAAAAACTGTTTTTT | few | TRBJ1-4 | . | TRBV18
CASSVGGTAVNEQFF | TGTGCCAGCAGCGTAGGCGGGACAGCAGTAAATGAGCAGTTCTTC | many | TRBJ2-1 | . | TRBV9
CASSQELASTGELFF | TGTGCCAGCAGCCAAGAACTAGCCTCTACCGGGGAGCTGTTTTTT | many | TRBJ2-2 | . | TRBV3-1
CASRYDAGNTEAFF | TGCGCCAGCAGATATGACGCCGGGAACACTGAAGCTTTCTTT | few | TRBJ1-1 | . | TRBV5-1
CASSQDGSYVATNEKLFF | TGCGCCAGCAGCCAAGATGGCAGCTACGTTGCAACTAATGAAAAACTGTTTTTT | . | TRBJ1-4 | . | TRBV4-3
CSATPPSWVNEQFF | TGCAGTGCCACACCCCCCTCTTGGGTCAATGAGCAGTTCTTC | few | TRBJ2-1 | . | TRBV20-1
CASSLTGSYNEQFF | TGTGCCAGCAGCTTAACGGGCTCCTACAATGAGCAGTTCTTC | . | TRBJ2-1 | . | TRBV7-7
CASSMADSYEQYF | TGTGCCAGTAGTATGGCAGACAGCTACGAGCAGTACTTC | few | TRBJ2-7 | . | TRBV19
CAISESWPADIGDTQYF | TGTGCCATCAGTGAGTCGTGGCCGGCCGACATCGGAGATACGCAGTATTTT | many | TRBJ2-3 | . | TRBV10-3
CASSEWAGSTGELFF | TGTGCCAGCAGTGAATGGGCAGGGAGCACCGGGGAGCTGTTTTTT | few | TRBJ2-2 | . | TRBV25-1
CSAPTGSWYNEQFF | TGCAGTGCCCCTACAGGGTCTTGGTACAATGAGCAGTTCTTC | . | TRBJ2-1 | . | TRBV20-1
CSVDGGSSYNEQFF | TGCAGCGTTGACGGGGGGAGCTCCTACAATGAGCAGTTCTTC | many | TRBJ2-1 | TRBD2 | TRBV29-1
CASTPARALNTGELFF | TGTGCCAGCACTCCAGCCCGGGCCTTAAACACCGGGGAGCTGTTTTTT | few | TRBJ2-2 | . | TRBV7-2
CASSSRTSASTDTQYF | TGTGCCAGCAGCTCCCGGACTAGCGCGAGCACAGATACGCAGTATTTT | many | TRBJ2-3 | TRBD2 | TRBV7-9
CASSQLAGGLQETQYF | TGTGCCAGCAGCCAACTAGCGGGGGGGCTGCAAGAGACCCAGTACTTC | . | TRBJ2-5 | TRBD2 | TRBV11-2
CASSWTSGSVNEQFF | TGCGCCAGCAGCTGGACTAGCGGGAGTGTTAATGAGCAGTTCTTC | many | TRBJ2-1 | TRBD2 | TRBV5-1
CASSPPLGYEQYF | TGTGCCAGCAGTCCACCTTTGGGCTACGAGCAGTACTTC | . | TRBJ2-7 | . | TRBV28
CASSWMGETQYF | TGTGCCAGCAGTTGGATGGGGGAGACCCAGTACTTC | few | TRBJ2-5 | . | TRBV12-3/TRBV12-4
CSARDEYKVTGELFF | TGCAGTGCTAGAGATGAGTATAAAGTCACCGGGGAGCTGTTTTTT | few | TRBJ2-2 | . | TRBV20-1
CSVPAGRETQYF | TGCAGCGTTCCGGCAGGACGAGAGACCCAGTACTTC | . | TRBJ2-5 | . | TRBV29-1
CASSWSPGLTNHEQFF | TGTGCCAGCAGTTGGAGTCCGGGCCTGACCAACCATGAGCAGTTCTTC | many | TRBJ2-1 | . | TRBV28
CASSPLQGHSYQETQYF | TGTGCCAGCAGCCCGCTTCAGGGACACTCGTACCAAGAGACCCAGTACTTC | few | TRBJ2-5 | . | TRBV7-9
CASSTLVNTEAFF | TGTGCCAGCAGCACCTTAGTGAACACTGAAGCTTTCTTT | many | TRBJ1-1 | . | TRBV7-9
CSASLGGASDTQYF | TGCAGTGCTAGTCTGGGGGGGGCCTCAGATACGCAGTATTTT | few | TRBJ2-3 | . | TRBV20-1
CASSHRQSIYNSPLHF | TGCGCCAGCAGCCACCGACAGTCAATCTATAATTCACCCCTCCACTTT | . | TRBJ1-6 | . | TRBV4-1
CASSFGGGGTDTQYF | TGTGCCAGCAGCTTCGGCGGCGGGGGGACAGATACGCAGTATTTT | few | TRBJ2-3 | TRBD2 | TRBV5-4